This T cell receptor (beta chain) was observed in a study of blood T cells in healthy people across ages (dated by TCRdb to the mid-2010s). For context, the study as a whole: In model experiments, roughly one uniquely barcoded TCR beta cDNA molecule per two T cells was captured by template switching. To track age-related changes in TCR beta repertoire diversity, the study relied on deep sequencing normalized with unique cDNA molecular identifiers. The donors were split into four age groups: young (average 16 years), middle-aged (roughly 42), aged (approximately 60) and long-lived (approximately 89). The study analyzed two additional independent replicas of 1 million unique cDNA reads from the same blood draw for two donors, one aged 18 to 30 and one aged 80 or older.

The CDR3 spans 17 residues, from the cysteine through the phenylalanine. Just CDR3 DNA is preserved here, 51 bases in frame from base 1. CDR1 and CDR2, per the germline V gene (reference sequence), are SEHNR and FQNEAQ. Study-wide findings and limitations: Observed TCR beta diversity correlated strongly with the percentage of naive T cells measured by flow cytometry. The CMV infection status of donors was not known, potentially confounding age-related changes in expanded clonotypes. Estimates of total diversity based on one million sequenced T cells were regarded as lower bounds and as underestimates. Conclusive comparison of naive and antigen-experienced compartments was prevented by the profiling of bulk unsorted PBMCs. As age increased, observed TCR beta diversity per million T cells dropped in a roughly linear way, and a significant reduction was already evident by age around 41. Compared with the aged group, the long-lived group had more naive CD4+ T cells, fewer expanded clones and increased TCR diversity, suggesting age selection.

Library method: 5' RACE. The sequencer listed for this sample is Illumina HiSeq 2500. The second PCR ran for about 6 to 11 cycles and used a J-beta primer mix along with a sample-barcoded 5' primer. A template-switch 5' adaptor carrying 12 random nucleotides introduced a unique molecular identifier onto each TCR beta cDNA molecule. At least 2.5 million CDR3-containing paired-end reads were obtained from each sample. First-strand cDNA synthesis was performed from all RNA using the Mint cDNA synthesis kit, with priming by a TRBC-specific oligonucleotide. Following uracil-DNA glycosylase treatment, all cDNA underwent a first 18-cycle PCR with the universal primers M1SS and BC2_uni_R. The original pipeline was this. Normalization of each sample was performed by random selection of 1 million high-quality reads, each carrying a distinct molecular identifier. Reads with shared molecular identifiers were discarded instead of being binned into consensus sequences. MiTCR, with a Q25 quality threshold and the strictest error-elimination algorithm, was used for CDR3 identification, clonotype clustering and error correction. A nonparametric unseen species model using Euler transformation provided a lower-bound estimate of total TCR beta diversity. In-frame beta chains were kept once TCRdb had trimmed the public reads at Q25 with fastp and called clones with MiXCR. Identical CDR3 proteins give one entry, which carries the most common genes and DNA. For this entry, the V and J calls and clone size follow TCRdb and not the study's own pipeline. The sample table shows roughly 1,000,000 distinct CDR3 sequences, and roughly 24% are seen once. The ten largest make up about 0.72% of the sample.

Concerning this clonotype: Its antigen is not yet known. Germline is not matched at one junction end, which may reflect a read error.

Donors were under 40 systemically healthy Caucasian individuals from Russia aged roughly 6 to 100 years. Each donor gave roughly 11 milliliters of peripheral blood, drawn into EDTA-treated Vacutainer tubes. Ficoll-Paque density-gradient centrifugation was used to isolate PBMCs, with at least 6.5 million per sample. Total RNA was extracted from PBMCs with Trizol reagent, with at least 6 micrograms obtained per sample. For every donor, an aliquot of PBMCs went through flow cytometry to measure the percentages of naive CD45RAhigh/CD27high T cells. These same records also appear under a second study, on T cells of mothers and their children. The second publication reports: Nine systemically healthy Caucasian individuals served as donors, namely three mothers together with their six children. cDNA synthesis used all of the extracted RNA, with approximately 1.4 ug of RNA in each 15 ul reaction. In the second PCR, sample barcodes and 2-4 random nucleotides were introduced via the M1S primer. Over 9 million TCR beta CDR3 reads were obtained for each mother, and approximately 3.2 million reads were obtained for each child. TCR recombination output is similarly shaped by thymic selection in related and unrelated pairs, with a minor effect exerted by inherited differences. Normalized repertoire overlap was always slightly but never significantly higher in related than unrelated mother-child pairs. With a sensitivity of around 97 clones per million clonotypes, no persistent microchimeric T cell clones were detected. In the study, deep NGS was used to compare the TCR beta repertoires of mothers and children, and features distinguishing related mother-child pairs from unrelated individuals were sought. On average, the children were about 10 +/- 4 years old, while the mothers were about 40 +/- 4 years old. After adapter ligation was performed with NEBNext reagents, the libraries were sequenced on an Illumina HiSeq 2000 with 100+100 nt paired-end reads. Mother and child libraries were prepared a month apart and sequenced in separate runs to prevent cross-contamination. For each donor, between about 500,000 and 2,200,000 distinct TCR beta clonotypes were identified. Naive TCR beta clonotypes were estimated from low-frequency clonotypes matched to each donor's FACS-determined naive share, without sorting.

Material for sequencing was blood. The V and J segments used are TRBV7-9 and TRBJ1-2, with the D gene not confidently named. This receptor was taken from a girl aged 2-9 years in good health. CDR3 protein: CSSSLGVGRMSNYGYTF. The nucleotides are TGTTCCAGCAGCTTAGGAGTCGGTAGGATGTCCAACTATGGCTACACCTTC.